The T cell receptor beta chain described here comes from a study of T-cell memory formation after mild COVID-19. The study, taken as a whole, reports: Clonal second-wave expansions that peaked on day 37 had unconfirmed SARS-CoV-2 specificity.

The CDR3 has 15 residues. CDR1 and CDR2 (germline): LGHDT, YNNKEL (reference sequence). Trimming stripped 1 base from V and 3 bases from J, with 10 bases between. TCRdb reanalysed the 5' RACE reads using MiXCR and keeps one entry per CDR3 protein. The sample has roughly 600,000 distinct CDR3 sequences, 15% to 20% seen once; the top ten hold 9.5% to 15%. In its sample, this clonotype was seen a few times. Its antigen is as yet unknown. The rearrangement links TRBV3-1 to TRBJ2-4; D might be TRBD2 (6 bases). The sequence was obtained from an adult woman who had mild COVID-19 (a few samples of this study predate the infection). Cell type and time point are not known. Input material: PBMCs or a T cell subset sorted from them (not recorded which). The chain's CDR3 is CASSQGGVVKNIQYF. In DNA, the CDR3 is TGTGCCAGCAGCCAAGGGGGGGTGGTCAAAAACATTCAGTACTTC. The variable domain in full, with the rest retrieved from reference TRBV3-1 and TRBJ2-4, is DTAVSQTPKYLVTQMGNDKSIKCEQNLGHDTMYWYKQDSKKFLKIMFSYNNKELIINETVPNRFSPKSPDKAHLNLHINSLELGDSAVYFCASSQGGVVKNIQYFGAGTRLSVL.